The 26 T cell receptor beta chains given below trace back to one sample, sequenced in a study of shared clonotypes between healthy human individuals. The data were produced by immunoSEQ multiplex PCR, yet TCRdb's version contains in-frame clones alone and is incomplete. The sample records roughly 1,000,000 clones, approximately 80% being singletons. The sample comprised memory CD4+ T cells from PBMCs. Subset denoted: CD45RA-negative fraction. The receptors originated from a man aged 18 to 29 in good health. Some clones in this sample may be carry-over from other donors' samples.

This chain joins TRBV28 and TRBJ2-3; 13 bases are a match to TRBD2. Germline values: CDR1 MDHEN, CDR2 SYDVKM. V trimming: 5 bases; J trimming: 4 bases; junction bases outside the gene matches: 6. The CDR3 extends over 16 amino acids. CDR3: CASSQLAGGRSDTQYF. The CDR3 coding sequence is TGTGCCAGCAGTCAACTAGCGGGAGGGAGGTCAGATACGCAGTATTTT.

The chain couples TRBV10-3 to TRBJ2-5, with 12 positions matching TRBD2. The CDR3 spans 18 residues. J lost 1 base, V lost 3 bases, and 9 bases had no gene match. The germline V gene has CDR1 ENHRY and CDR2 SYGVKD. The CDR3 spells CAISEGLAGLYGQETQYF. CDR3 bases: TGTGCCATCAGTGAAGGACTAGCGGGACTTTACGGCCAAGAGACCCAGTACTTC.

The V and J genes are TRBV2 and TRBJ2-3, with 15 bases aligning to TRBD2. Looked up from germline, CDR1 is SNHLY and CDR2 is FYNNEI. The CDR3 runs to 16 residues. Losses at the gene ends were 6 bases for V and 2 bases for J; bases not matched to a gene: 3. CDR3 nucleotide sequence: TGTGCCAGCAGAGGACTAGCGGGAGGGCCCACAGATACGCAGTATTTT. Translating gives CASRGLAGGPTDTQYF.

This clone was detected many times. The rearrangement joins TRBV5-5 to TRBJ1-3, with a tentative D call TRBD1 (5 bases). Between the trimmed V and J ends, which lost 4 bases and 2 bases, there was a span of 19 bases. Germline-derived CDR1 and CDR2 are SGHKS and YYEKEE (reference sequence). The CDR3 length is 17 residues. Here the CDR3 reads CASSPAEGEVAGNTIYF. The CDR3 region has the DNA TGTGCCAGCAGCCCTGCGGAAGGGGAGGTTGCTGGAAACACCATATATTTT.

The CDR3 loop reads CASSLFGNSPLHF. DNA of the CDR3: TGTGCCAGCAGTTTATTCGGGAATTCACCCCTCCACTTT. J is TRBJ1-6 and V is TRBV27; D ambiguous. The CDR3 is 13 amino acids. Trimming shortened V by 1 base and J by 7 bases, and 5 bases separated the two germline ends. The germline V gene has CDR1 MNHEY and CDR2 SMNVEV (reference sequence).

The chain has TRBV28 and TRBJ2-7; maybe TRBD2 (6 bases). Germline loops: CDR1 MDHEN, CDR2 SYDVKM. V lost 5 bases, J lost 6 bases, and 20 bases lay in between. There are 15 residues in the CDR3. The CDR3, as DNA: TGTGCCAGCAGTCCTCGGACCGGGAGTTGGGTCGAGCAGTACTTC. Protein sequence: CASSPRTGSWVEQYF.

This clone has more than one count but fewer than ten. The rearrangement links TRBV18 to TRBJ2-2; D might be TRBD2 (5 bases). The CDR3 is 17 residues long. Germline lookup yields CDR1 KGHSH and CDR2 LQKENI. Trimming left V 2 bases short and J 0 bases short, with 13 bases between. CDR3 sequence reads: CASSPARAGTNTGELFF. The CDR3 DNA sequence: TGTGCCAGCTCACCAGCGCGGGCAGGAACGAACACCGGGGAGCTGTTTTTT.

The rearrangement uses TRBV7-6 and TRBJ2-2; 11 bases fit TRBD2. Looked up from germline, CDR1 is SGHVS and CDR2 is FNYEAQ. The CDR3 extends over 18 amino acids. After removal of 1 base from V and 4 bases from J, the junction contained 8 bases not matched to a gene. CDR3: CASSLEVAGGLGTGELFF. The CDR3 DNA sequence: TGTGCCAGCAGCTTAGAGGTAGCGGGAGGGCTCGGCACCGGGGAGCTGTTTTTT.

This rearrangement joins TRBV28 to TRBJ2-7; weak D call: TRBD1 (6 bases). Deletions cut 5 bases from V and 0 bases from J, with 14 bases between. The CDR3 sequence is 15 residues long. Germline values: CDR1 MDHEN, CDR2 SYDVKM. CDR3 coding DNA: TGTGCCAGCAGTACCAAGACAGGCAGCTCCTACGAGCAGTACTTC. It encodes CASSTKTGSSYEQYF.

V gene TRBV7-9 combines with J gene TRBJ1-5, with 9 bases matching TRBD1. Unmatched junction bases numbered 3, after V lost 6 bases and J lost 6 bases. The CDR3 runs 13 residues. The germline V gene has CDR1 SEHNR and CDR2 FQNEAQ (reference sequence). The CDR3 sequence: CASSQTGGQPQHF. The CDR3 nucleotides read TGTGCCAGCAGTCAGACAGGGGGTCAGCCCCAGCATTTT. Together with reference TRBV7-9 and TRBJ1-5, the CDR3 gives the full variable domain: DTGVSQNPRHKITKRGQNVTFRCDPISEHNRLYWYRQTLGQGPEFLTYFQNEAQLEKSRLLSDRFSAERPKGSFSTLEIQRTEQGDSAMYLCASSQTGGQPQHFGDGTRLSIL.

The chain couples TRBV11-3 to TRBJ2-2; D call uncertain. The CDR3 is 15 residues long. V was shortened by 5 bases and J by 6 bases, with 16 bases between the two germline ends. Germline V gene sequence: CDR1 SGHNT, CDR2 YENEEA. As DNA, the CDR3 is TGTGCCAGCAGCGTGGATGGGTTGGTCCCCGGGGAGCTGTTTTTT. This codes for CASSVDGLVPGELFF.

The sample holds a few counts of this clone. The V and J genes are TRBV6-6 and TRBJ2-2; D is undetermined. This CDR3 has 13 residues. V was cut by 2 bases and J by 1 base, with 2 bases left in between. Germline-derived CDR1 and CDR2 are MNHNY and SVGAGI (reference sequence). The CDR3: CASSYVNTGELFF. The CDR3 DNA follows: TGTGCCAGCAGTTACGTGAACACCGGGGAGCTGTTTTTT.

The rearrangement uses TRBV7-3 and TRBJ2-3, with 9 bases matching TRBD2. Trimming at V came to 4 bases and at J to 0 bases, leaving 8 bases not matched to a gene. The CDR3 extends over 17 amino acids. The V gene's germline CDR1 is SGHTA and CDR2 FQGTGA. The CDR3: CASSSRAGGPSTDTQYF. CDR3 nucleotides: TGTGCCAGCAGCTCTCGAGCGGGAGGCCCTAGCACAGATACGCAGTATTTT.

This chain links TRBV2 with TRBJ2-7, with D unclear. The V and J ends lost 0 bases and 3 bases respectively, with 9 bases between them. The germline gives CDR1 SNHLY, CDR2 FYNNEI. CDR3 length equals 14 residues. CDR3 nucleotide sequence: TGTGCCAGCAGTGAAGCATCTTCCCGCTACGAGCAGTACTTC. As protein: CASSEASSRYEQYF.

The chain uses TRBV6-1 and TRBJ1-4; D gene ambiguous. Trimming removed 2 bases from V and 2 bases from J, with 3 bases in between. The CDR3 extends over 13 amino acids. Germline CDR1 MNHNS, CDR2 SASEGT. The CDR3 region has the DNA TGTGCCAGCAGTGAAATTACTAATGAAAAACTGTTTTTT. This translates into CASSEITNEKLFF.

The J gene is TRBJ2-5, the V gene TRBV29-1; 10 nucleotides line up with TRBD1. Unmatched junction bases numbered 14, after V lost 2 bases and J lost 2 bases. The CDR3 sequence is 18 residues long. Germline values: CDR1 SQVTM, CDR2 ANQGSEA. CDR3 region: CSVESPTGQGDKQETQYF. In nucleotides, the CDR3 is TGCAGCGTTGAATCCCCGACCGGACAGGGGGATAAACAAGAGACCCAGTACTTC.

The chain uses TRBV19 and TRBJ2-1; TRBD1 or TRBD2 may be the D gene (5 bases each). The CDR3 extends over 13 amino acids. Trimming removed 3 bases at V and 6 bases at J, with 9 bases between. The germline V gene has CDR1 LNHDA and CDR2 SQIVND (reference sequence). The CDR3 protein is CASSITRGNEQFF. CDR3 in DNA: TGTGCCAGTAGTATTACGAGGGGCAATGAGCAGTTCTTC.

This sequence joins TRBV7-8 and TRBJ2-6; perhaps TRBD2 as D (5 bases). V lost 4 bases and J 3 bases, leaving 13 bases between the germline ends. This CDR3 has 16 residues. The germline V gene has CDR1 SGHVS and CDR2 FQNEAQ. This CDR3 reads CASSYRSGSGANVLTF. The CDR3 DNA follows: TGTGCCAGCAGCTACAGATCGGGGAGTGGGGCCAACGTCCTGACTTTC.

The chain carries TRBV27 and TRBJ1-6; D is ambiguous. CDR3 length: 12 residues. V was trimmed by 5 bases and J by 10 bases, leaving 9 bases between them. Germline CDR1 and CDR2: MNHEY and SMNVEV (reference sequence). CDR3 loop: CASSRTESPLHF. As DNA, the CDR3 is TGTGCCAGCAGTCGGACTGAATCACCCCTCCACTTT.

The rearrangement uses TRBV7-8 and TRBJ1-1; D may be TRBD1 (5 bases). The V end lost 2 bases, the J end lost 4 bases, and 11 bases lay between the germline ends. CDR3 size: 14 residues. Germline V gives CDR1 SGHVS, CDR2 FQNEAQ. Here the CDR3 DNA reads TGTGCCAGCAGCTTACGGGCAGGGCTCACTGAAGCTTTCTTT. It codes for CASSLRAGLTEAFF.

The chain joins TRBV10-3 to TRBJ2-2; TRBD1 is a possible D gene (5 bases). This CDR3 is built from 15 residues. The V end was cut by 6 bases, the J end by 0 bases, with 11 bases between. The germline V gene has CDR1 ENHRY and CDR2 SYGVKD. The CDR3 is CAIRNRNANTGELFF. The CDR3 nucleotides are TGTGCCATCAGGAACAGGAACGCGAACACCGGGGAGCTGTTTTTT.

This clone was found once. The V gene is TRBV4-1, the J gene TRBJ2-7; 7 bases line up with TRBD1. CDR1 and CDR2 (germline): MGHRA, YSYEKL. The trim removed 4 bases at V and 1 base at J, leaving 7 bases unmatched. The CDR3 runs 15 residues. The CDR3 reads CASSRDRVGSYEQYF. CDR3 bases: TGCGCCAGCAGCCGAGACAGGGTGGGATCCTACGAGCAGTACTTC.

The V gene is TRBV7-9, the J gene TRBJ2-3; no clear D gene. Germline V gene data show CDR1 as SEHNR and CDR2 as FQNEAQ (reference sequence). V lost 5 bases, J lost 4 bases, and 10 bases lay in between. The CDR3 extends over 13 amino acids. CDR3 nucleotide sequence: TGTGCCAGCAGCCTTCTAATGGCAGATACGCAGTATTTT. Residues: CASSLLMADTQYF.

The CDR3 protein is CASSLDWDEGEAFF. The CDR3 coding sequence is TGTGCCAGCAGCTTGGATTGGGACGAGGGCGAAGCTTTCTTT. The V and J genes are TRBV5-4 and TRBJ1-1; possibly TRBD1 for D (5 bases). The CDR3 covers 14 residues. The germline V gene encodes CDR1 SGHNT and CDR2 YYREEE (reference sequence). Trimming cost V 0 bases and J 8 bases, with 14 bases left between them.

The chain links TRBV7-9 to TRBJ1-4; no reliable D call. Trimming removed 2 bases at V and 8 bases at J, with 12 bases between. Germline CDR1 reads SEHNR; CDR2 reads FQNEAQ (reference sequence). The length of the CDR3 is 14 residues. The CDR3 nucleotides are TGTGCCAGCAGCTTATACGGGGAAGGCGAAAAACTGTTTTTT. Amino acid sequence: CASSLYGEGEKLFF.

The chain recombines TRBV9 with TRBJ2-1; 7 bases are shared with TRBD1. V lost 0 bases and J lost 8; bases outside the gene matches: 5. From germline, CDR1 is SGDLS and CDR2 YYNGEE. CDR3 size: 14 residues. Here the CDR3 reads CASSVGQGLDEQFF. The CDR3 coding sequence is TGTGCCAGCAGCGTAGGACAGGGTCTGGATGAGCAGTTCTTC.